This is a list of T cell receptor beta chains from one sample in a study of cytomegalovirus exposure and HLA in healthy donors. This table comes from immunoSEQ multiplex PCR, and its TCRdb copy is limited to in-frame clones, with some not included. This repertoire includes 75,000 to 95,000 clones. The sequenced sample was PBMCs. Receptors were obtained from a woman aged 60-75 years in good health and CMV-seronegative. The CDR3 runs from the conserved cysteine through the conserved F or W. A D gene is named only where the DNA matches it firmly.

>-|TRBJ1-6|TRBV6-1
CASSEEPGFSPLHF
TGTGCCAGCAGTGAAGAACCAGGCTTTTCACCCCTCCACTTT
>TRBD1|TRBJ2-7|TRBV6-6
CASSLQGTATGEQYF
TGTGCCAGCAGTTTACAGGGGACAGCTACGGGCGAGCAGTACTTC
>TRBD2|TRBJ2-1|TRBV5-5
CASSLSSGRYNEQFF
TGTGCCAGCAGCTTGTCTAGCGGGAGGTACAATGAGCAGTTCTTC
>-|TRBJ1-1|TRBV28
CASGLQETAFF
TGTGCCAGCGGACTACAGGAGACAGCTTTCTTT
>-|TRBJ2-1|TRBV19
CASSISGGMHNEQFF
TGTGCCAGTAGTATATCGGGCGGGATGCACAATGAGCAGTTCTTC
>-|TRBJ1-5|TRBV7-9
CASASTANQPQHF
TGTGCCAGCGCCTCGACAGCGAATCAGCCCCAGCATTTT
>-|TRBJ1-2|TRBV5-8
CASSLGRVNFF
TGTGCCAGCAGCTTGGGGAGAGTTAACTTCTTC
>-|TRBJ2-6|TRBV4-2
CASSLQGRANSGANVLTF
TGTGCCAGCAGCCTCCAGGGCCGCGCAAACTCTGGGGCCAACGTCCTGACTTTC
>TRBD1|TRBJ1-4|TRBV2
CASTGQGAGEKLFF
TGTGCCAGCACGGGACAGGGGGCCGGGGAAAAACTGTTTTTT
>-|TRBJ2-7|TRBV19
CASSPTGSDEQYF
TGTGCCAGTAGTCCTACAGGGTCAGACGAGCAGTACTTC
>-|TRBJ2-2|TRBV18
CASSPRPGEAGELFF
TGTGCCAGCTCCCCGCGGCCGGGGGAGGCCGGGGAGCTGTTTTTT
>TRBD2|TRBJ2-7|TRBV7-2
CASSLASGGGYEQYF
TGTGCCAGCAGCTTGGCTAGCGGGGGGGGCTACGAGCAGTACTTC
>TRBD1|TRBJ1-6|TRBV11-2
CASSLRGQENSPLHF
TGTGCCAGCAGCTTAAGAGGACAGGAAAATTCACCCCTCCACTTT
>-|TRBJ2-7|TRBV25-1
CASSDLGAEQYF
TGTGCCAGCAGTGACTTGGGGGCCGAGCAGTACTTC
>TRBD2|TRBJ2-7|TRBV2
CASSPNPSGRIHEQYF
TGTGCCAGCAGCCCAAACCCCAGCGGGAGGATCCACGAGCAGTACTTC
>TRBD2|TRBJ2-5|TRBV5-8
CASSWSQTSGGETQYF
TGTGCCAGCAGCTGGAGTCAGACTAGCGGGGGGGAGACCCAGTACTTC
>TRBD2|TRBJ2-1|TRBV30
CAWSLAGVEREQFF
TGTGCCTGGAGCCTAGCGGGAGTGGAACGCGAGCAGTTCTTC
>-|TRBJ2-2|TRBV12-5
CASGFAVTANTGELFF
TGTGCTAGTGGTTTCGCTGTTACAGCGAACACCGGGGAGCTGTTTTTT
>-|TRBJ2-1|TRBV6-1
CASSGVTAGRGNEQFF
TGTGCCAGCAGTGGGGTTACCGCGGGACGGGGTAATGAGCAGTTCTTC
>-|TRBJ1-5|TRBV7-9
CASSLEGESQPQHF
TGTGCCAGCAGCTTAGAAGGGGAATCTCAGCCCCAGCATTTT
>-|TRBJ2-1|TRBV7-9
CASSLRGLRNEQFF
TGTGCCAGCAGCTTAAGAGGGTTGCGTAATGAGCAGTTCTTC
>-|TRBJ2-6|TRBV4-1
CASSLQIMGANVLTF
TGCGCCAGCAGCCTACAGATAATGGGGGCCAACGTCCTGACTTTC
>TRBD1|TRBJ2-7|TRBV5-1
CASSLSLRQGSYEQYF
TGCGCCAGCAGCTTGAGCTTGAGACAGGGATCCTACGAGCAGTACTTC
>TRBD1|TRBJ2-2|TRBV7-6
CASSRDRGPGELFF
TGTGCCAGCAGCCGGGACAGGGGGCCCGGGGAGCTGTTTTTT
>TRBD1|TRBJ2-7|TRBV10-1
CASSESTGGPYEQYF
TGCGCCAGCAGTGAGTCGACAGGGGGGCCCTACGAGCAGTACTTC
>-|TRBJ2-2|TRBV9
CASSVVLVPRAGELFF
TGTGCCAGCAGCGTAGTTCTAGTCCCACGGGCCGGGGAGCTGTTTTTT
>TRBD1|TRBJ1-5|TRBV5-6
CASSVFDRANQPQHF
TGTGCCAGCAGCGTTTTTGACAGGGCAAACCAGCCCCAGCATTTT
>TRBD2|TRBJ2-7|TRBV5-1
CASSPGLAGEGYEQYF
TGCGCCAGCAGCCCGGGACTAGCGGGAGAGGGCTACGAGCAGTACTTC
>-|TRBJ2-6|TRBV21-1
CASSKSDRGSGANVLTF
TGTGCCAGCAGCAAGAGCGATAGGGGATCTGGGGCCAACGTCCTGACTTTC
>TRBD2|TRBJ2-5|TRBV11-2
CASSSLAGRQETQYF
TGTGCCAGCAGCTCTTTAGCGGGACGCCAAGAGACCCAGTACTTC
>TRBD2|TRBJ2-5|TRBV19
CASNPGLAESTQYF
TGTGCCAGTAACCCCGGACTAGCGGAGTCTACCCAGTACTTC
>TRBD2|TRBJ2-1|TRBV7-2
CASSSPPGLAGGANEQFF
TGTGCCAGCAGCTCACCCCCGGGACTAGCGGGAGGGGCCAATGAGCAGTTCTTC
>TRBD2|TRBJ2-7|TRBV5-1
CASSFFSPPIDSGEAYEQYF
TGCGCCAGCAGCTTCTTCTCCCCACCCATAGATAGCGGGGAGGCCTACGAGCAGTACTTC
>TRBD1|TRBJ1-2|TRBV4-2
CASSQEVDRGALRGGYTF
TGTGCCAGCAGCCAAGAAGTGGACAGGGGAGCCCTGAGGGGAGGCTACACCTTC
>-|TRBJ2-5|TRBV11-2
CASSPDSLQETQYF
TGTGCCAGCAGCCCGGACTCCCTCCAAGAGACCCAGTACTTC
>-|TRBJ1-2|TRBV18
CASSQDWIYGYTF
TGTGCCAGCTCCCAGGACTGGATCTATGGCTACACCTTC
>-|TRBJ2-1|TRBV11-2
CASTQDFGSYNEQFF
TGTGCTAGCACCCAGGATTTCGGGAGCTACAATGAGCAGTTCTTC
>-|TRBJ1-2|TRBV28
CASSEGHGYGYTF
TGTGCCAGCAGCGAGGGCCATGGCTATGGCTACACCTTC
>-|TRBJ2-7|TRBV7-2
CASSLIPVSEQYF
TGTGCCAGCAGCTTGATCCCGGTGTCCGAGCAGTACTTC
>TRBD1|TRBJ1-3|TRBV28
CASSTRRGRVNTIYF
TGTGCCAGCAGCACCCGCAGGGGGCGCGTAAACACCATATATTTT
>-|TRBJ1-1|TRBV28
CASSLLGRNTEAFF
TGTGCCAGCAGTTTATTGGGCAGGAACACTGAAGCTTTCTTT
>-|TRBJ2-1|TRBV11-3
CASSLGLGAHNEQFF
TGTGCCAGCAGCTTAGGTTTGGGCGCACACAATGAGCAGTTCTTC
>TRBD2|TRBJ2-7|TRBV27
CASSTGLAGAEQYF
TGTGCCAGCAGTACCGGACTAGCGGGAGCCGAGCAGTACTTC
>-|TRBJ2-1|TRBV13
CASSFGSGAKNEQFF
TGTGCCAGCAGCTTCGGTAGCGGAGCCAAAAATGAGCAGTTCTTC